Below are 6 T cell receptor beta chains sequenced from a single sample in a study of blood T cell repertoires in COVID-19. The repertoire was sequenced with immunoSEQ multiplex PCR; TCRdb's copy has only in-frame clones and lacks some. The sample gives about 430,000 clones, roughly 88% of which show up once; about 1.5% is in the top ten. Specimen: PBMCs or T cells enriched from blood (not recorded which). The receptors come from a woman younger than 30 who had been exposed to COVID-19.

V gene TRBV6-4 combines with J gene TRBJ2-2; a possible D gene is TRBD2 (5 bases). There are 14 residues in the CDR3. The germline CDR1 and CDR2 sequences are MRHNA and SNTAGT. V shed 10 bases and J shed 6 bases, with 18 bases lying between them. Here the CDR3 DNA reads TGTGCCACCAAACCCCGCGGAGGACCCGGGGAGCTGTTTTTT. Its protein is CATKPRGGPGELFF.

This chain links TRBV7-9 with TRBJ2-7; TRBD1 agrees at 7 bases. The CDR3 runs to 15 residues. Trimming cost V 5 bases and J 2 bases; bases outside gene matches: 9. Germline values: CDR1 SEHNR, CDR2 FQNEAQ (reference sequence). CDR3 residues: CASSQTGIYPYEQYF. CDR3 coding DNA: TGTGCCAGCAGCCAGACAGGGATTTATCCCTACGAGCAGTACTTC.

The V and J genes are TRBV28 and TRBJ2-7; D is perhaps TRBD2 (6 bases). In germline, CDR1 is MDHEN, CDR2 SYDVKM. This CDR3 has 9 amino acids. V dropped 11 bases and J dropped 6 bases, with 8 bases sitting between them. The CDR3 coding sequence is TGTGCCTCCGGGAGCGAGCAGTACTTC. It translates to CASGSEQYF.

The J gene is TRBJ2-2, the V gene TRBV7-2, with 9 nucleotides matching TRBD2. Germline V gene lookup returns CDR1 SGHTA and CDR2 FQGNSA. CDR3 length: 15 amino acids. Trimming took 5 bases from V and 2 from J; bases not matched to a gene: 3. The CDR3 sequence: CASSRGGANTGELFF. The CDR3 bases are TGTGCCAGCAGCCGCGGGGGGGCCAACACCGGGGAGCTGTTTTTT.

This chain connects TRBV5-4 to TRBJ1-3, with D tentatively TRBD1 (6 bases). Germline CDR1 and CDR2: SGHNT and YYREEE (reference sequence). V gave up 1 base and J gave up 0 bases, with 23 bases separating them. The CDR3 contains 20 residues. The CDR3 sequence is CASSLTGKQGSPYSGNTIYF. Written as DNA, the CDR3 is TGTGCCAGCAGCTTGACGGGTAAACAGGGAAGCCCCTACTCTGGAAACACCATATATTTT.

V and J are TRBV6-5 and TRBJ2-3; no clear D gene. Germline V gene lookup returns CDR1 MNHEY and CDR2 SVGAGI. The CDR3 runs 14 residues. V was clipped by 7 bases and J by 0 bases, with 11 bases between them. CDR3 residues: CASNAETSTDTQYF. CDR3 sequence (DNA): TGTGCCAGCAACGCGGAGACGAGCACAGATACGCAGTATTTT.